This TCR beta chain was recovered during a study of blood T cells in healthy people across ages. Study-level information: About one barcoded beta molecule per two T cells was the capture yield of template switching.

Study conclusions and caveats: When set beside aged donors, long-lived donors presented more naive CD4+ cells and higher diversity.

A J-beta primer mix and a sample-barcoded 5' primer were used in a second PCR of about 7 to 12 cycles. In TCRdb, the 5' RACE reads were re-called with MiXCR into one record per CDR3 protein. In the table there are some 800,000 distinct CDR3 sequences, around two fifths of which are singletons. A remark on this clonotype: What it binds is unknown.

Germline-derived CDR1 and CDR2 are SGHTA and FQGNSA. V shed 6 bases and J 4 bases; nucleotides not matched to a gene: 4. The CDR3 is made up of 14 amino acids. The sequencing sample was made of blood. This clonotype was obtained from a man aged 60 to 69 in good health. The V gene is TRBV7-2, the J gene TRBJ2-7; 12 bases are a match to TRBD2. CDR3 protein: CASRETSGGYEQYF. CDR3 DNA sequence: TGTGCCAGCAGGGAGACTAGCGGGGGTTACGAGCAGTACTTC.